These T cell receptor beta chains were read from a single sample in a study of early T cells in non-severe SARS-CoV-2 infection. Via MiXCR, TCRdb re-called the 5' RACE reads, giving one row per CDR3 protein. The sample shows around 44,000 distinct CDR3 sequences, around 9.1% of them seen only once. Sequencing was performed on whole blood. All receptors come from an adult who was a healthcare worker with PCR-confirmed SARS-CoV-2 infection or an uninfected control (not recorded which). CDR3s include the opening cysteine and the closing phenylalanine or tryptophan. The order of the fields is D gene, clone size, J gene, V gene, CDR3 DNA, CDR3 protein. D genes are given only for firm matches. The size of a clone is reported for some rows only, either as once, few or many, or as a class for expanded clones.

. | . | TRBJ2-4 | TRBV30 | TGTGCCTGGGCTGCCAAAAACATTCAGTACTTC | CAWAAKNIQYF
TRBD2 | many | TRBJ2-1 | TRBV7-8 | TGTGCCAGCAGCCCCCGGGACTACGGGGATTACAATGAGCAGTTCTTC | CASSPRDYGDYNEQFF
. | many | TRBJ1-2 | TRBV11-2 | TGTGCCAGCAGTGCTCATTCCAACAGAAACTATGGCTACACCTTC | CASSAHSNRNYGYTF
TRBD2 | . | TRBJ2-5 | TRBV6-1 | TGTGCCAGCAGTGGACTTAGCGGGAGTGGGGAGACCCAGTACTTC | CASSGLSGSGETQYF
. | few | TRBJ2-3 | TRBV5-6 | TGTGCCAGCAGCGCGCCGACAGGTTTGGCAGATACGCAGTATTTT | CASSAPTGLADTQYF
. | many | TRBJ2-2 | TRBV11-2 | TGTGCCAGCAGCTTTCACACCGGGGAGCTGTTTTTT | CASSFHTGELFF
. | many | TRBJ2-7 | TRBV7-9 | TGTGCCAGCAGCGGGAGGACAGCCTCCTACGAGCAGTACTTC | CASSGRTASYEQYF
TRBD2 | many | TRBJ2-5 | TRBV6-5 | TGTGCCAGCAGTTACGGGTTCGCTACCGCGGGAGGAATCAAGGGGACCCAGTACTTC | CASSYGFATAGGIKGTQYF
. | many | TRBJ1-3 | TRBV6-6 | TGTGCCAGCATCTACAACCCGGGTCCTGGAAACACCATATATTTT | CASIYNPGPGNTIYF
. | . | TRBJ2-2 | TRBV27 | TGTGCCAGCAGTCCAGGGCTGAACACCGGGGAGCTGTTTTTT | CASSPGLNTGELFF
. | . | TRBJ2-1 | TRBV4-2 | TGTGCCAGCAGCCAAGAGTATGAGCAGTTCTTC | CASSQEYEQFF
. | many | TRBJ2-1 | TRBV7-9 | TGTGCCAGCAGCTTAGGATTAGCGGCCCTAAATAATGAGCAGTTCTTC | CASSLGLAALNNEQFF
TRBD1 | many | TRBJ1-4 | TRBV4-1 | TGCGCCAGCAGCCATTCCAGACAGGGTCTTCTAATGGAAAAACTGTTTTTT | CASSHSRQGLLMEKLFF
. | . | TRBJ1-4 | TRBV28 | . | CASSLWAGPTRVKNCFF
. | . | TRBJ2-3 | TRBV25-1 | TGTGCCAGCAGTGAACGTGGAAGCACAGATACGCAGTATTTT | CASSERGSTDTQYF
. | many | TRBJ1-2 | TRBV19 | TGTGCCAGTAGTCCTGGGGGCAACTATGGCTACACCTTC | CASSPGGNYGYTF
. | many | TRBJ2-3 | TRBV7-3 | TGTGCCAGCAGCTTCGTCACAGATACGCAGTATTTT | CASSFVTDTQYF
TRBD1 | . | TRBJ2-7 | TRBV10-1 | TGCGCCAGTTCCCGACAGGGAACCTACGAGCAGTACTTC | CASSRQGTYEQYF
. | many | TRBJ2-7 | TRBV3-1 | TGTGCCAGCAGCCAGGAAAGTCCCCTTCTAGGGCAGTACTTC | CASSQESPLLGQYF